Below are 10 T cell receptor beta chains sequenced from a single sample in a study of cytomegalovirus exposure and HLA in healthy donors. PCR involved 60 Vbeta and 13 Jbeta primers. Method: immunoSEQ multiplex PCR; TCRdb's copy keeps in-frame clones and lacks some. The table lists 180,000 or so clones, over 60% of them singletons. Sequenced input: PBMCs. The receptor source for this set is a man between 18 and 29 years old in good health and CMV-seronegative.

This sequence joins TRBV7-3 and TRBJ1-2, with unresolved D. Trimming took 6 bases from V and 4 from J, leaving 15 bases between them. In germline, CDR1 is SGHTA, CDR2 FQGTGA. This CDR3 comprises 14 residues. This CDR3 is CASSPSNEPYGYTF. CDR3 coding DNA: TGTGCCAGCAGTCCCTCTAACGAACCCTATGGCTACACCTTC. Together with reference TRBV7-3 and TRBJ1-2, the CDR3 gives the full variable domain: GAGVSQTPSNKVTEKGKYVELRCDPISGHTALYWYRQSLGQGPEFLIYFQGTGAADDSGLPNDRFFAVRPEGSVSTLKIQRTERGDSAVYLCASSPSNEPYGYTFGSGTRLTVV.

The V call is TRBV2, the J call TRBJ1-1; 7 bases align to TRBD1. Unmatched junction bases numbered 4, after V lost 5 bases and J lost 1 base. CDR3 length equals 14 residues. From germline, CDR1 is SNHLY and CDR2 FYNNEI. CDR3 amino acids: CASSPQGPNTEAFF. The CDR3 DNA reads as TGTGCCAGCAGTCCACAGGGGCCGAACACTGAAGCTTTCTTT.

J is TRBJ2-1 and V is TRBV10-3; 11 bases line up with TRBD2. The ends lost 10 bases at V and 7 bases at J; junction bases unmatched: 15. This CDR3 is built from 16 residues. Per germline, CDR1 ENHRY and CDR2 SYGVKD. The CDR3 DNA follows: TGTGCCACCGGGCTGATTAGCGGGGGGGCGGGAAATGAGCAGTTCTTC. Residues: CATGLISGGAGNEQFF.

This clone has a single count. The rearrangement links TRBV5-1 to TRBJ1-3; no reliable D call. Between the trimmed V and J ends, which lost 4 bases and 1 base, there was a span of 6 bases. CDR3 length: 13 residues. Germline loops: CDR1 SGHRS, CDR2 YFSETQ. The CDR3 protein is CASSAKSGNTIYF. The CDR3 DNA reads as TGCGCCAGCAGCGCGAAGTCTGGAAACACCATATATTTT.

The CDR3 region has the DNA TGTGCCTGGAGCGGGGGACCCTACGAGCAGTACTTC. Residues: CAWSGGPYEQYF. V is TRBV30 and J is TRBJ2-7; possible D gene TRBD2, 6 bases. Germline-derived CDR1 and CDR2 are GTSNPN and SVGIG (reference sequence). The CDR3 runs 12 residues. The ends were cut back, 3 bases at V and 2 bases at J, with 8 bases in the middle.

The rearrangement links TRBV28 to TRBJ1-2; 9 bases are shared with TRBD1. Germline CDR1 MDHEN, CDR2 SYDVKM. CDR3 length: 14 residues. V lost 3 bases to trimming and J lost 6 bases; unmatched junction nucleotides: 5. For the CDR3, the DNA is TGTGCCAGCAGTTTCAGGGACAGGGAGAATGGCTACACCTTC. As protein: CASSFRDRENGYTF.

The V and J genes are TRBV28 and TRBJ1-1; possibly TRBD1 for D (6 bases). Germline V gives CDR1 MDHEN, CDR2 SYDVKM. The CDR3 is 17 amino acids. V was shortened by 1 base and J by 5 bases, with 20 bases between the two germline ends. CDR3 sequence (DNA): TGTGCCAGCAGTTTATCGGGGGGGCCCCTGTCGATTACTGAAGCTTTCTTT. Protein sequence: CASSLSGGPLSITEAFF.

V is TRBV19 and J is TRBJ2-3; no firm D call. Germline V gives CDR1 LNHDA, CDR2 SQIVND (reference sequence). The V end lost 1 base, the J end lost 4 bases, and 6 bases lay between the germline ends. This CDR3 is built from 13 residues. CDR3 bases: TGTGCCAGTAGTATAGGCGCCCCAGATACGCAGTATTTT. This sequence encodes CASSIGAPDTQYF.

The chain couples TRBV7-3 to TRBJ2-2; D is unresolved. This CDR3 has 13 amino acids. V was trimmed by 7 bases and J by 6 bases, leaving 12 bases between them. Germline V gene sequence: CDR1 SGHTA, CDR2 FQGTGA. The CDR3: CASKIEVSGELFF. DNA of the CDR3: TGTGCCAGCAAAATCGAGGTATCCGGGGAGCTGTTTTTT.

This CDR3 reads CASSQGDRRKEEQYF. In DNA form, the CDR3 reads TGTGCCAGCAGCCAAGGGGACAGGCGTAAGGAAGAGCAGTACTTC. V gene TRBV4-2 combines with J gene TRBJ2-7; TRBD1 agrees at 8 bases. Germline V lookup: CDR1 LGHNA, CDR2 YNFKEQ. V lost 1 base, J lost 7 bases, and 9 bases stayed unmatched. CDR3 length: 15 residues.